Each of the 10 T cell receptor beta chains below was sequenced from the same sample in a study of blood T cell repertoires in COVID-19. TCRdb's copy holds only in-frame clones and misses some; the assay was immunoSEQ multiplex PCR. This repertoire shows approximately 470,000 clones, around 87% found once; its top ten account for 0.7%. The sequenced material came from PBMCs or T cells enriched from blood (not recorded which). These receptors came from a woman under 30 who had recovered from COVID-19.

The chain links TRBV4-1 to TRBJ1-4; D remains ambiguous. Germline values: CDR1 MGHRA, CDR2 YSYEKL. The CDR3 has 18 amino acids. V was cut by 1 base and J by 5 bases, with 20 bases left in between. The DNA of the CDR3 is TGCGCCAGCAGCCAAGGGAGGATTGGATTCAGGTTCAATGAAAAACTGTTTTTT. Protein product: CASSQGRIGFRFNEKLFF.

This CDR3 reads CASSLTGWRTEAFF. CDR3 nucleotides: TGTGCCAGCAGCCTGACAGGGTGGAGAACTGAAGCTTTCTTT. V is TRBV2 and J is TRBJ1-1; TRBD1 agrees at 7 bases. The V segment lost 6 bases and the J segment 5 bases; nucleotides outside the gene matches: 9. The germline CDR1 and CDR2 sequences are SNHLY and FYNNEI. The CDR3 covers 14 residues.

The rearrangement joins TRBV9 to TRBJ2-3, with TRBD1 identical over 8 bases. Germline trimming cut 3 bases from V and 2 bases from J; bases unmatched to any gene: 5. The CDR3 length is 15 residues. Germline V gene data show CDR1 as SGDLS and CDR2 as YYNGEE. CDR3 DNA sequence: TGTGCCAGCAGCGCCGGGGACAGGCACACAGATACGCAGTATTTT. Translation: CASSAGDRHTDTQYF.

V gene TRBV24-1 combines with J gene TRBJ2-7; D uncertain. V was pared by 9 bases and J by 1 base, with 9 bases between. The CDR3 totals 12 residues. Looked up from germline, CDR1 is KGHDR and CDR2 is SFDVKD. CDR3 in amino acids: CATLFWSYEQYF. The CDR3 DNA is TGTGCCACCCTATTTTGGTCCTACGAGCAGTACTTC.

This chain uses TRBV11-2 with TRBJ1-6, with 10 bases aligning to TRBD1. The CDR3 totals 19 residues. J lost 9 bases, V lost 2 bases, and 16 bases had no gene match. CDR1 is SGHAT, CDR2 FQNNGV, per germline. The CDR3 loop is CASSLRVGTGGQGGSPLHF. The CDR3 coding sequence is TGTGCCAGCAGCTTAAGGGTCGGTACGGGCGGACAGGGGGGTTCACCCCTCCACTTT.

The chain carries TRBV19 and TRBJ1-5; 7 bases are a match to TRBD1. Germline V gene data show CDR1 as LNHDA and CDR2 as SQIVND (reference sequence). The length of the CDR3 is 16 residues. J was trimmed by 5 bases and V by 5 bases; bases with no gene match: 12. The CDR3 reads CASSPTTGAPDQPQHF. CDR3 bases: TGTGCCAGTAGTCCAACTACAGGGGCCCCCGATCAGCCCCAGCATTTT.

V and J are TRBV27 and TRBJ2-5, with D perhaps TRBD2 (5 bases). With 4 bases removed from V and 1 base from J, the gap between germline ends came to 7 bases. Germline lookup yields CDR1 MNHEY and CDR2 SMNVEV (reference sequence). The CDR3 is 13 residues long. The CDR3 loop reads CASSYGGQETQYF. The CDR3, as DNA: TGTGCCAGCAGTTACGGAGGCCAAGAGACCCAGTACTTC.

The chain has TRBV9 and TRBJ2-1; 7 nucleotides align to TRBD1. Germline CDR1 reads SGDLS; CDR2 reads YYNGEE. This CDR3 has 16 amino acids. Trimming at V came to 3 bases and at J to 0 bases, leaving 6 bases not matched to a gene. The CDR3 sequence is CASSARQGSSYNEQFF. The CDR3 DNA follows: TGTGCCAGCAGCGCCCGACAGGGCAGCTCCTACAATGAGCAGTTCTTC.

This sequence joins TRBV11-1 and TRBJ1-1; D remains unclear. CDR1 SGHAT and CDR2 FQDESV come from the germline V gene (reference sequence). V was clipped by 8 bases and J by 3 bases, with 13 bases between them. CDR3 size: 13 residues. The CDR3 coding sequence is TGTGCCAGCGGTCCTTTGAGCCACACTGAAGCTTTCTTT. This sequence encodes CASGPLSHTEAFF.

J is TRBJ1-5 and V is TRBV18; no clear D gene. V dropped 3 bases and J dropped 6 bases, with 12 bases sitting between them. CDR3 size: 14 residues. Germline V gene lookup returns CDR1 KGHSH and CDR2 LQKENI. For the CDR3, the DNA is TGTGCCAGCTCACCCTCCGGGGAGGCTCAGCCCCAGCATTTT. Protein: CASSPSGEAQPQHF.